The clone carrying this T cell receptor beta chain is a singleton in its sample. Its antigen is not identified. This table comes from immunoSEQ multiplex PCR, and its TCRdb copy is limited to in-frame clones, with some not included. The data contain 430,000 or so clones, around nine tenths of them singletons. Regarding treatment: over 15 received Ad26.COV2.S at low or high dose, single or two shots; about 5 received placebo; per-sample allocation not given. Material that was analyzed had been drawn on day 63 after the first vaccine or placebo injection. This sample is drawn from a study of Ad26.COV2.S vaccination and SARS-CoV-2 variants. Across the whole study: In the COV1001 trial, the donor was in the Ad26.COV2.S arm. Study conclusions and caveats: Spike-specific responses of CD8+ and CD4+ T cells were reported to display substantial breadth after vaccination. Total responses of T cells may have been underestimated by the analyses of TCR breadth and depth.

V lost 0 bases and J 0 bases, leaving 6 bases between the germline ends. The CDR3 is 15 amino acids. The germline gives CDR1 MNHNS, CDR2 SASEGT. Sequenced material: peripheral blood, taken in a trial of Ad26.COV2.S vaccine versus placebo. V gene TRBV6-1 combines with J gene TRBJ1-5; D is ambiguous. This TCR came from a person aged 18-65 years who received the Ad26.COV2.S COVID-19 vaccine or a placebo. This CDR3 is CASSEAGYSNQPQHF. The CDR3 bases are TGTGCCAGCAGTGAAGCGGGTTATAGCAATCAGCCCCAGCATTTT.